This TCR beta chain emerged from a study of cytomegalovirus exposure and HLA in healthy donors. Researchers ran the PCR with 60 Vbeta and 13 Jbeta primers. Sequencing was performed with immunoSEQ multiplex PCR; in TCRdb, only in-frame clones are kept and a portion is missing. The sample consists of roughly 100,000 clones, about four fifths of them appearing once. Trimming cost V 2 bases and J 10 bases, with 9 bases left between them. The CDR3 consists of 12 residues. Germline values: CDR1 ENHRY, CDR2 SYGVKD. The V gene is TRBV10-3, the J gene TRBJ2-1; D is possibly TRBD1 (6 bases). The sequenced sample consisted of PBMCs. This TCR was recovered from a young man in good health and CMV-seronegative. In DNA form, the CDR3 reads TGTGCCATCAGTGAGGGACAGTTGGAGCAGTTCTTC. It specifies CAISEGQLEQFF.